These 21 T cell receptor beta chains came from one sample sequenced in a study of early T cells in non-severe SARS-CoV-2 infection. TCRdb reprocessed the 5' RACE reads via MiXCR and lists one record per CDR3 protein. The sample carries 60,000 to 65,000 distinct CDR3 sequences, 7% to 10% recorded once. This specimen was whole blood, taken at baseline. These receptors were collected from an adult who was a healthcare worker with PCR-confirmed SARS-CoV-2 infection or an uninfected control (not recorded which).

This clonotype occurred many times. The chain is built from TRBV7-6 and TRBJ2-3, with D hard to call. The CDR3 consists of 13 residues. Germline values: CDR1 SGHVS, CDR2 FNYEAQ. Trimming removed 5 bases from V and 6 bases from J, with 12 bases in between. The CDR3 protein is CASSPRSPDTQYF. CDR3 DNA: TGTGCCAGCAGCCCACGCTCCCCGGATACGCAGTATTTT.

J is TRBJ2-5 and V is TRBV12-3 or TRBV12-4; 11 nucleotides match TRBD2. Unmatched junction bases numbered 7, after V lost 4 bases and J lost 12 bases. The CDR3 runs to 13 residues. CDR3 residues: CASSSTSGTPKYF. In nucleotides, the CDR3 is TGTGCCAGCAGTTCGACTAGCGGGACCCCGAAGTACTTC.

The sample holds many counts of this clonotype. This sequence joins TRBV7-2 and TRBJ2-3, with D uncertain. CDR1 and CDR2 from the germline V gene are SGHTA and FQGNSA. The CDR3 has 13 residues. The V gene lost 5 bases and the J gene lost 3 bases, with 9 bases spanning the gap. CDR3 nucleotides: TGTGCCAGCAGCGTATCTGGGACAGATACGCAGTATTTT. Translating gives CASSVSGTDTQYF.

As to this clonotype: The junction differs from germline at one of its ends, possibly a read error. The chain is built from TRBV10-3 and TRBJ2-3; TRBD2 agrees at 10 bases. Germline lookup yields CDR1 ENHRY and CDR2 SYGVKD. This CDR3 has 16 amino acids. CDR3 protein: CAIRESSGSLTDTQYF. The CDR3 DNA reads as TGTGCCATCAGGGAGTCTAGCGGGAGCCTTACAGATACGCAGTATTTT.

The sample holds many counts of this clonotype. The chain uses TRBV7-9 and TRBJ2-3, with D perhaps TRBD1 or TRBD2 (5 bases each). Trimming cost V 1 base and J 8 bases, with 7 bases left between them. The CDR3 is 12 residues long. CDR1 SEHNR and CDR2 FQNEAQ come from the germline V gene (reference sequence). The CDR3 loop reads CASSLVGTTQYF. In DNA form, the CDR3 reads TGTGCCAGCAGCTTAGTTGGGACTACGCAGTATTTT.

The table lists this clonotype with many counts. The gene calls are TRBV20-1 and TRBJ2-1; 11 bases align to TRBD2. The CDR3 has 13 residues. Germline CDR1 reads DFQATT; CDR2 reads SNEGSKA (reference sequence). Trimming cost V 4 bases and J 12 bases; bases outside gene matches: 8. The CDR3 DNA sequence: TGCAGTGCTACGGGGACTAGCGGTCGGGGGCAGTTCTTC. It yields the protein CSATGTSGRGQFF.

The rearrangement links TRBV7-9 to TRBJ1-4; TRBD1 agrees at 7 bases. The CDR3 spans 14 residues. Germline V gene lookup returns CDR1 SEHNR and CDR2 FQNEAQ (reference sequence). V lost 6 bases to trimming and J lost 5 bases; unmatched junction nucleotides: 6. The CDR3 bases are TGTGCCAGCAGTATCCGGGACAGCAATGAAAAACTGTTTTTT. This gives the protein CASSIRDSNEKLFF.

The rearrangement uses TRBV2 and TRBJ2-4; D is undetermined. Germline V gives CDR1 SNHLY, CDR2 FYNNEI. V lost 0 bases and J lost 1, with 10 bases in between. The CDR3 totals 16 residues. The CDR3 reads CASSEALLGAKNIQYF. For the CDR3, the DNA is TGTGCCAGCAGTGAAGCGCTTCTAGGGGCCAAAAACATTCAGTACTTC.

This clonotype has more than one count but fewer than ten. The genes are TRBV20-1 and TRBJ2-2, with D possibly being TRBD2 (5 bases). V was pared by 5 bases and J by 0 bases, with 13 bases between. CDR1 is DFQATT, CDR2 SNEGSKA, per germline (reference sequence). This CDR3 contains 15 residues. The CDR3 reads CSAGWAGSNTGELFF. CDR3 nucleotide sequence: TGCAGTGCTGGCTGGGCGGGTTCGAACACCGGGGAGCTGTTTTTT.

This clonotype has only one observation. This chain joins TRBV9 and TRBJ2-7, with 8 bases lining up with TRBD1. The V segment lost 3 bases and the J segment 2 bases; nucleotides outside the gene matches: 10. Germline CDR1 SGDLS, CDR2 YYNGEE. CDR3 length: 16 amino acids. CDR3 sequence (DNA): TGTGCCAGCAGCGGTGGGCAGGGGGCCCCAACCTACGAGCAGTACTTC. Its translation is CASSGGQGAPTYEQYF.

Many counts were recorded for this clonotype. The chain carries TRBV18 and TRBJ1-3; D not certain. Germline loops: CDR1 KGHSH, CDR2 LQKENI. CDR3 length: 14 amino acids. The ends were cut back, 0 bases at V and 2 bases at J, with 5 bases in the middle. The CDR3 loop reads CASSPPGTGNTIYF. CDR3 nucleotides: TGTGCCAGCTCACCACCCGGGACTGGAAACACCATATATTTT.

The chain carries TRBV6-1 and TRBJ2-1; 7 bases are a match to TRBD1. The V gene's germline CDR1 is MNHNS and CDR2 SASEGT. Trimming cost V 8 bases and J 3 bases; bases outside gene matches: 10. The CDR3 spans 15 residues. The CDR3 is CASSTGQGVYNEQFF. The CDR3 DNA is TGTGCCAGCTCTACCGGGCAGGGGGTCTACAATGAGCAGTTCTTC.

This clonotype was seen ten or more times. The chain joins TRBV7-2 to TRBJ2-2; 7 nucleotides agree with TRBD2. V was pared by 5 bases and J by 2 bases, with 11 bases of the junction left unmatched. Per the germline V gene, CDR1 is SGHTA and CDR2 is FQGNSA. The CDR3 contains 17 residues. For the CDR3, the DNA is TGTGCCAGCAGCCAGAGATCTAGCGGTGTCAACACCGGGGAGCTGTTTTTT. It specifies CASSQRSSGVNTGELFF. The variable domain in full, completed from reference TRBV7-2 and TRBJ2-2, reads GAGVSQSPSNKVTEKGKDVELRCDPISGHTALYWYRQSLGQGLEFLIYFQGNSAPDKSGLPSDRFSAERTGGSVSTLTIQRTQQEDSAVYLCASSQRSSGVNTGELFFGEGSRLTVL.

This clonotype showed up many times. The DNA for the CDR3 is TGTGCCACCAGTGAAGTACAGGGGGATCAGCCCCAGCATTTT. Translating it yields CATSEVQGDQPQHF. The chain has TRBV24-1 and TRBJ1-5; 8 nucleotides line up with TRBD1. The CDR3 has 14 amino acids. The germline V gene has CDR1 KGHDR and CDR2 SFDVKD. Germline trimming cut 4 bases from V and 5 bases from J; bases unmatched to any gene: 3.

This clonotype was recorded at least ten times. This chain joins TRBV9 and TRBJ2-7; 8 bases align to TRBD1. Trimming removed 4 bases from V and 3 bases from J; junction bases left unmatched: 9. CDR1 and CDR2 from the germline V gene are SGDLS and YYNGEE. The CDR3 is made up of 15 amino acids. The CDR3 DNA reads TGTGCCAGCAGCCAAGGACAGGGCCACAACTACGAGCAGTACTTC. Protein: CASSQGQGHNYEQYF.

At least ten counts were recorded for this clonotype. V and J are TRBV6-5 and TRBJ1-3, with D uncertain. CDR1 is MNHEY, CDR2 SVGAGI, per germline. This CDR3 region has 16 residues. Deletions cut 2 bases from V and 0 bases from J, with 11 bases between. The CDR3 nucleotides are TGTGCCAGCAGTTACGATCAGCCTCACTCTGGAAACACCATATATTTT. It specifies CASSYDQPHSGNTIYF.

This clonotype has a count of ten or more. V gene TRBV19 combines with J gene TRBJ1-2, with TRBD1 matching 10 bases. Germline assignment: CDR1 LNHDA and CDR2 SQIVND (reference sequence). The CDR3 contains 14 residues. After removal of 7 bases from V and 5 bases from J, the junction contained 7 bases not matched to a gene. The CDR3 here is CASTELDRGYGYTF. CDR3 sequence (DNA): TGTGCCAGTACCGAATTGGACAGGGGGTATGGCTACACCTTC.

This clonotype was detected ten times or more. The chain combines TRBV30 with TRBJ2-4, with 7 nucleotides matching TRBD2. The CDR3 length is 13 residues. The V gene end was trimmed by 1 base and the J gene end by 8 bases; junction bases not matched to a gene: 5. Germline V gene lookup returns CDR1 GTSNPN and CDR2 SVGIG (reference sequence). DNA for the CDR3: TGTGCCTGGAGTGCCACTAGCGAAGACATTCAGTACTTC. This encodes CAWSATSEDIQYF. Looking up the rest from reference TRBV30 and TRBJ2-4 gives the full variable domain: SQTIHQWPATLVQPVGSPLSLECTVEGTSNPNLYWYRQAAGRGLQLLFYSVGIGQISSEVPQNLSASRPQDRQFILSSKKLLLSDSGFYLCAWSATSEDIQYFGAGTRLSVL.

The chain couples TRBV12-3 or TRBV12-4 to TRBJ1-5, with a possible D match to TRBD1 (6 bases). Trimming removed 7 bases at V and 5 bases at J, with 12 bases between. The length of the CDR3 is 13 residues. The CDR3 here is CASKGRGDQPQHF. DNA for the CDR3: TGTGCCAGCAAAGGCAGGGGAGATCAGCCCCAGCATTTT.

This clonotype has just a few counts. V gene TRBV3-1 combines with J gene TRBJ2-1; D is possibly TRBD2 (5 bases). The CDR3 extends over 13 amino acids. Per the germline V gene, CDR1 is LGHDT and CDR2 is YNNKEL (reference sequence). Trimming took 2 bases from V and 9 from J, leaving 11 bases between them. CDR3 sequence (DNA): TGTGCCAGCAGCCAATTCCTGGGAGTTGAGCAGTTCTTC. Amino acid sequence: CASSQFLGVEQFF.

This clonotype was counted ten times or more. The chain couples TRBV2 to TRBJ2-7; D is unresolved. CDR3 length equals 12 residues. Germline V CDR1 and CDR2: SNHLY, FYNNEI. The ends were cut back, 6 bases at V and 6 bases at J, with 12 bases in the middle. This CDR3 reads CASSRDLGEQYF. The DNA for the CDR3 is TGTGCCAGCAGCCGAGACTTGGGCGAGCAGTACTTC. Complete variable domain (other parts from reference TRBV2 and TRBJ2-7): EPEVTQTPSHQVTQMGQEVILRCVPISNHLYFYWYRQILGQKVEFLVSFYNNEISEKSEIFDDQFSVERPDGSNFTLKIRSTKLEDSAMYFCASSRDLGEQYFGPGTRLTVT.